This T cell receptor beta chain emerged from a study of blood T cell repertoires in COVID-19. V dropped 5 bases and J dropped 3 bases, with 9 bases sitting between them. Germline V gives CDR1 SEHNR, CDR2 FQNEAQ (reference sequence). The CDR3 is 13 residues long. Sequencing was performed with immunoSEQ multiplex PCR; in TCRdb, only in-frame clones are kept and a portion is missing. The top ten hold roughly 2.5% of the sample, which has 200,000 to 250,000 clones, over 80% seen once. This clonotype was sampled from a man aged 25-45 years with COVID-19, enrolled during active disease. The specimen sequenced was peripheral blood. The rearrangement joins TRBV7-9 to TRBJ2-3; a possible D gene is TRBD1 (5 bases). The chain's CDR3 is CASSLRETDTQYF. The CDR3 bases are TGTGCCAGCAGCCTCAGGGAAACAGATACGCAGTATTTT.